The clone carrying this TCR beta chain was counted a few times. Its specificity is not known. The data originate from a study of blood T cells in healthy people across ages. Overall study results and limits: Versus aged donors, long-lived donors had higher diversity and more naive CD4+ cells.

V lost 3 bases to trimming and J lost 5 bases, with 13 bases between them. Germline V gene sequence: CDR1 LGHNA, CDR2 YSLEER. CDR3 length equals 14 residues. Isolation yielded PBMCs, at least 7 million per sample, in every case. Samples each yielded at least 5.5 micrograms of total RNA. Alongside a J-beta primer mix, a sample-barcoded 5' primer served in a second PCR lasting about 7 to 12 cycles. Each cDNA molecule was tagged by a template-switch adaptor with 12 random nucleotides. From the 5' RACE reads, TCRdb called clonotypes with MiXCR, one entry per CDR3 protein. Of roughly 1.9 million distinct CDR3 sequences in the sample, 39% were seen once.

The sequenced material came from blood. The clonotype was recovered from a human donor in good health. The chain has TRBV4-3 and TRBJ1-2; a weak D match, TRBD1 (6 bases). CDR3 sequence: CASSHGGQGYGYTF. The DNA for the CDR3 is TGCGCCAGCAGCCACGGGGGGCAGGGGTATGGCTACACCTTC.